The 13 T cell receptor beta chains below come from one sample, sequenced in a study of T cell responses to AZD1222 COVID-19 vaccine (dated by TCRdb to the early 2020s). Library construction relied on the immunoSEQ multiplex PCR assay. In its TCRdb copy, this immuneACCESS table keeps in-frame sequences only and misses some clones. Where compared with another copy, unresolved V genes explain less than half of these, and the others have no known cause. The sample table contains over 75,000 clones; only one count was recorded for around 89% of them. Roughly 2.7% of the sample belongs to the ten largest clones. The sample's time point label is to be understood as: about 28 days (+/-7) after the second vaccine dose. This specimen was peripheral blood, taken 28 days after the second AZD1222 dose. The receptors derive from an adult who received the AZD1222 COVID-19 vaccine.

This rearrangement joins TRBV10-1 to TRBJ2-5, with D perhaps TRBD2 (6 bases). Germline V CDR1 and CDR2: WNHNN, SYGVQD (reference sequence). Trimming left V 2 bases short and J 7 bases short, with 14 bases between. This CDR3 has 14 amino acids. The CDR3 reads CASSEVGGAGTQYF. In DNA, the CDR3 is TGCGCCAGCAGTGAGGTCGGCGGGGCGGGGACCCAGTACTTC.

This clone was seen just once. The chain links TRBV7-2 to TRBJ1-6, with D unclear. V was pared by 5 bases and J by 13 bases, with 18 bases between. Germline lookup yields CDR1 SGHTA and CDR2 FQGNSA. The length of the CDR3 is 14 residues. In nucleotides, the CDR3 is TGTGCCAGCAGCCCCCCCAGACAACTGAGCCCCCTCCACTTT. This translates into CASSPPRQLSPLHF.

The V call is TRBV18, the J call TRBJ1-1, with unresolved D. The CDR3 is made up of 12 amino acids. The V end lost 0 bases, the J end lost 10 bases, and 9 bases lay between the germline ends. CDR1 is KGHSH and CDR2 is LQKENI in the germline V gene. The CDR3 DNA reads TGTGCCAGCTCACCACCGGCGCAAGGAGCTTTCTTT. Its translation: CASSPPAQGAFF.

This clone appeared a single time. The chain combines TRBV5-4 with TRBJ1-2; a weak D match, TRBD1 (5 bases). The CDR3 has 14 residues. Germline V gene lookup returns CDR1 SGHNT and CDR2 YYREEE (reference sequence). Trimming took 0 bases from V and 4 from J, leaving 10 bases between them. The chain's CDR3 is CASSLAGGVYGYTF. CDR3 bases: TGTGCCAGCAGCTTGGCCGGGGGAGTCTATGGCTACACCTTC.

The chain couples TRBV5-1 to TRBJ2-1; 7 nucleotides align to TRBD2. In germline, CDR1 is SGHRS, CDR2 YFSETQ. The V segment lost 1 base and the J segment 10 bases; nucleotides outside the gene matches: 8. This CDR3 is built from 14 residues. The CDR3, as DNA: TGCGCCAGCAGCTTGACAGGCGGGAGCTCAGAGCAGTTCTTC. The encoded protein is CASSLTGGSSEQFF.

CDR3 residues: CASIYNGGSTEAFF. The CDR3 bases are TGTGCCAGCATCTATAACGGGGGGAGCACTGAAGCTTTCTTT. The chain has TRBV2 and TRBJ1-1, with D possibly matching TRBD1 (5 bases). Germline CDR1 SNHLY, CDR2 FYNNEI. The V end lost 7 bases, the J end lost 4 bases, and 16 bases lay between the germline ends. The CDR3 extends over 14 amino acids.

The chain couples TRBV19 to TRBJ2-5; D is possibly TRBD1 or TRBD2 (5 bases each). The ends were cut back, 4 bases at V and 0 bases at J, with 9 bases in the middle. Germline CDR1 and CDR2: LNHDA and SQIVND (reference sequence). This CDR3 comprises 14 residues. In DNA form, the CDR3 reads TGTGCCAGTAGTACCGGGACCTACCAAGAGACCCAGTACTTC. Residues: CASSTGTYQETQYF.

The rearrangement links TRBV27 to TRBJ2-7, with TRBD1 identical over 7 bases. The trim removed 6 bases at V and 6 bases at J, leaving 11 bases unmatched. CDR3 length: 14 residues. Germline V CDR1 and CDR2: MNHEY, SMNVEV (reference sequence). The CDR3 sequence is CASRDIQGKGEQYF. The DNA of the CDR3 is TGTGCCAGCAGGGACATACAGGGGAAGGGCGAGCAGTACTTC.

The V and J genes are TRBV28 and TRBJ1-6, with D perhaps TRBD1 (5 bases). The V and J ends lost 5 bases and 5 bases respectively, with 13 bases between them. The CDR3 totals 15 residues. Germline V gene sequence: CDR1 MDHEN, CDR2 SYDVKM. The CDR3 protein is CASSPGGSHNSPLHF. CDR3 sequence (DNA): TGTGCCAGCAGTCCTGGGGGGTCCCATAATTCACCCCTCCACTTT.

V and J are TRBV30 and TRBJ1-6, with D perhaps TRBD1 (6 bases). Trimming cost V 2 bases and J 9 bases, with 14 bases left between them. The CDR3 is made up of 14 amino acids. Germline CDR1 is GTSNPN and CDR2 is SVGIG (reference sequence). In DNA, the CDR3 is TGTGCCTGGAGTTCACAGGGTCACCGTTCACCCCTCCACTTT. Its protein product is CAWSSQGHRSPLHF.

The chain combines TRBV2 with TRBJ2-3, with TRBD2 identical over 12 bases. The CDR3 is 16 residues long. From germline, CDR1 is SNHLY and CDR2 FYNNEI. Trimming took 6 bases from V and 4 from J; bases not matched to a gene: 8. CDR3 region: CASRKTSGSVADTQYF. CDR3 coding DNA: TGTGCCAGCAGGAAGACTAGCGGGAGTGTTGCAGATACGCAGTATTTT.

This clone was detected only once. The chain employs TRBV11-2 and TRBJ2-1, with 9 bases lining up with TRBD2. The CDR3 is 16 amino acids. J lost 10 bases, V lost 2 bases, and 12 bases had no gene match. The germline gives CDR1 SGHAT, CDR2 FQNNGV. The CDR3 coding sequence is TGTGCCAGCAGCTTATCGGCGGGAGGGCCGGGTTGGGAGCAGTTCTTC. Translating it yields CASSLSAGGPGWEQFF. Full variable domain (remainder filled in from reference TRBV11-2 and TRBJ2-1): EAGVAQSPRYKIIEKRQSVAFWCNPISGHATLYWYQQILGQGPKLLIQFQNNGVVDDSQLPKDRFSAERLKGVDSTLKIQPAKLEDSAVYLCASSLSAGGPGWEQFFGPGTRLTVL.

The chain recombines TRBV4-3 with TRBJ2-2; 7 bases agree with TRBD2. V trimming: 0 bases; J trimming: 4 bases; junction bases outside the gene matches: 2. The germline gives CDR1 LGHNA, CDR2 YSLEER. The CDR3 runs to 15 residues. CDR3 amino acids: CASSQEGLPTGELFF. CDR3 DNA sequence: TGCGCCAGCAGCCAAGAGGGACTACCCACCGGGGAGCTGTTTTTT.